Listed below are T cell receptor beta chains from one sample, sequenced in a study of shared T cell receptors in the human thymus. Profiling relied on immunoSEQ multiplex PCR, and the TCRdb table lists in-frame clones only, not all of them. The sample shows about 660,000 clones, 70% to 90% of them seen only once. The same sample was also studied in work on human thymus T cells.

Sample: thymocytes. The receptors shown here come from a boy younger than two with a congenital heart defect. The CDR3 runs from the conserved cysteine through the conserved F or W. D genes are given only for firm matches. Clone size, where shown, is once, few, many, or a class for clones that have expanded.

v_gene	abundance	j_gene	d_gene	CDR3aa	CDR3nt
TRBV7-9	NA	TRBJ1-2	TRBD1	CASSLGGQGGGYTF	TGTGCCAGCAGCTTAGGAGGACAGGGAGGAGGCTACACCTTC
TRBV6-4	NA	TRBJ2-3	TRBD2	CASSRTASGGPHTDTQYF	TGTGCCAGCAGCAGGACGGCGTCGGGAGGGCCCCACACAGATACGCAGTATTTT
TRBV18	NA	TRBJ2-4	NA	CASSLDEGVLLAKNIQYF	TGTGCCAGCTCCCTGGACGAAGGGGTCCTCCTAGCCAAAAACATTCAGTACTTC
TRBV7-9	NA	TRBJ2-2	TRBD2	CASSLGTSGGNTGELFF	TGTGCCAGCAGCTTAGGGACTAGCGGGGGAAACACCGGGGAGCTGTTTTTT
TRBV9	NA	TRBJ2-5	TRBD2	CASSVKSSGFQETQYF	TGTGCCAGCAGCGTAAAGTCTAGCGGGTTTCAAGAGACCCAGTACTTC
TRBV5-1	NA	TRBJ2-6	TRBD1	CASSLAGQGSSGANVLTF	TGCGCCAGCAGCTTGGCCGGACAGGGGAGCTCTGGGGCCAACGTCCTGACTTTC
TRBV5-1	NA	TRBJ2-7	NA	CASSLTGSSYEQYF	TGCGCCAGCAGCTTGACCGGGAGCTCCTACGAGCAGTACTTC
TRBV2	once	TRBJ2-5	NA	CASREGQYYQETQYF	TGTGCCAGCAGGGAGGGACAGTATTACCAAGAGACCCAGTACTTC
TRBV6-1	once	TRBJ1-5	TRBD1	CASSETTGGLSQPQHF	TGTGCCAGCAGTGAGACGACAGGGGGCCTTAGTCAGCCCCAGCATTTT
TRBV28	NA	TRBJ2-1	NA	CASSHPTRRVCNEQFF	TGTGCCAGCAGTCATCCTACTAGACGAGTATGCAATGAGCAGTTCTTC
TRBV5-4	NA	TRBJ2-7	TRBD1	CASSQSTGGAIDEQYF	TGTGCCAGCAGCCAATCTACAGGGGGCGCAATAGACGAGCAGTACTTC
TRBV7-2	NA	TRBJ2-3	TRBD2	CASSSGRGSTDTQYF	TGTGCCAGCAGCAGCGGGAGGGGTAGCACAGATACGCAGTATTTT
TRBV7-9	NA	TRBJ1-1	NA	CASSSIRQSMNTEAFF	TGTGCCAGCAGCTCAATCCGACAGTCGATGAACACTGAAGCTTTCTTT
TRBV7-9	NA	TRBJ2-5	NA	CASSSRGVQETQYF	TGTGCCAGCAGCTCCAGGGGGGTCCAAGAGACCCAGTACTTC
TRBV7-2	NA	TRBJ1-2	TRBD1	CASSETGDGYTF	TGTGCCAGCAGCGAAACAGGGGACGGCTACACCTTC
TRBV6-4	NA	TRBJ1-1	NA	CASSRSPNTEAFF	TGTGCCAGCAGTCGGAGTCCGAACACTGAAGCTTTCTTT
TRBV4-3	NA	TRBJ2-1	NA	CASSQDPAYNEQFF	TGCGCCAGCAGCCAAGACCCCGCCTACAATGAGCAGTTCTTC
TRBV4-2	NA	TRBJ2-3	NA	CASSQEGGTQYF	TGTGCCAGCAGCCAAGAGGGGGGTACGCAGTATTTT
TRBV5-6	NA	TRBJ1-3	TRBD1	CASSLGQGAPSSGNTIYF	TGTGCCAGCAGCTTGGGACAGGGGGCCCCGAGCTCTGGAAACACCATATATTTT
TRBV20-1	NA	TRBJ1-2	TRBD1	CSAGQGDGYTF	TGCAGTGCAGGACAGGGGGATGGCTACACCTTC
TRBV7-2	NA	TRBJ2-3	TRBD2	CASRDLAGGPHTQYF	TGTGCCAGCAGGGACCTAGCGGGAGGGCCACATACGCAGTATTTT
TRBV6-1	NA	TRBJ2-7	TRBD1	CASTTRDRSYEQYF	TGTGCCAGCACAACCCGGGACAGATCCTACGAGCAGTACTTC
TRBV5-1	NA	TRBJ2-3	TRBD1	CASSLADRVDTQYF	TGCGCCAGCAGCTTGGCCGACAGGGTAGATACGCAGTATTTT